Listed below are T cell receptor beta chains from one sample, sequenced in a study of beta chain features in type 1 diabetes. Libraries were prepared by immunoSEQ multiplex PCR; TCRdb keeps only in-frame clonotypes and omits some of them. In the table there are approximately 110,000 clones, 30% to 40% of which are singletons. Sequenced sample: stem cell memory CD4+ T cells from blood. All receptors come from a woman aged 18-30 years in good health. CDR3s include the opening cysteine and the closing phenylalanine or tryptophan. Each record gives: J gene, V gene, clone size, CDR3 protein. Part of the rows lack a size; the others show once, few, many or a class for expanded clones.

TRBJ2-7 TRBV7-9 few CASRYSGSGEGEQYF
TRBJ1-1 TRBV10-3 few CATLSGTEKAFF
TRBJ1-1 TRBV2 NA CASSAGSLGGNTEAFF
TRBJ1-1 TRBV10-3 NA CAISESANTEAFF
TRBJ2-1 TRBV7-2 NA CASRALNSYNEQFF
TRBJ2-3 TRBV30 few CAWSGWTGGPDTQYF
TRBJ1-2 TRBV5-1 NA CASSATDPRGYGYTF
TRBJ1-5 TRBV4-1 few CASSQDQGGPGNQPQHF
TRBJ1-1 TRBV9 few CASSAAGTVNTEAFF
TRBJ2-4 TRBV11-2 NA CASSLEPGLAVKNIQYF
NA TRBV20-1 NA CSARVTYEQYF
TRBJ2-3 TRBV29-1 few CSVLKTGAISTDTQYF
TRBJ2-3 TRBV7-9 few CASSSVAGARTDTQYF
TRBJ2-1 TRBV5-1 once CASSSGLAGLSISYNEQFF
TRBJ1-1 TRBV28 NA CASSLLLQMNTEAFF
TRBJ2-3 TRBV30 many CAWSGGRTQYF
TRBJ2-4 TRBV15 NA CATSRNFNWGQGGNIQYF
TRBJ1-5 TRBV18 NA CASSPGRGSANQPQHF
TRBJ2-7 TRBV4-3 NA CASSLRTGITYEQYF
TRBJ2-7 TRBV2 NA CASKLAGDSLYEQYF